Given below is one T cell receptor beta chain in context. Assay used: immunoSEQ multiplex PCR; TCRdb lists only in-frame clones, some missing. The table has nearly 95,000 clones, approximately 94% seen once. The sample is drawn from a study of OX40 agonist ivuxolimab in advanced cancers. Looked up from germline, CDR1 is SGDLS and CDR2 is YYNGEE. Deletions cut 0 bases from V and 4 bases from J, with 19 bases between. The CDR3 consists of 17 residues. The sequences come from CD4+ or CD8+ T cells sorted from blood, collected in a trial of the OX40 agonist ivuxolimab. V and J are TRBV9 and TRBJ2-5; tentative D call: TRBD1 (6 bases). This sequence originates from an adult with an advanced solid tumor such as melanoma, head and neck, liver or kidney cancer. The CDR3 reads CASSVGDLGWGRETQYF. The CDR3, as DNA: TGTGCCAGCAGCGTAGGGGACCTGGGGTGGGGGCGAGAGACCCAGTACTTC. Using reference TRBV9 and TRBJ2-5 for the parts outside the CDR3, the full variable domain is DSGVTQTPKHLITATGQRVTLRCSPRSGDLSVYWYQQSLDQGLQFLIQYYNGEERAKGNILERFSAQQFPDLHSELNLSSLELGDSALYFCASSVGDLGWGRETQYFGPGTRLLVL.